This T cell receptor (beta chain) was captured in a study of T cell responses to AZD1222 COVID-19 vaccine. General study points: Repertoires were obtained only post-peak T cell response. Reportedly, nearly half of unique spike TCRs recognized epitopes outside B.1.351/B.1.1.7 mutations. With two AZD1222 doses given, Spike-specific TCR breadth and depth both rose.

This CDR3 contains 16 residues. V was pared by 2 bases and J by 7 bases, with 17 bases between. Germline assignment: CDR1 SEHNR and CDR2 FQNEAQ (reference sequence). Method: immunoSEQ multiplex PCR; TCRdb's copy keeps in-frame clones and lacks some. Among about 37,000 clones listed, approximately 84% were seen once. About this clone: Its antigen is as yet unknown.

This receptor was taken from an adult who received the AZD1222 COVID-19 vaccine. Sample: peripheral blood, taken 28 days after the second AZD1222 dose. The rearrangement uses TRBV7-9 and TRBJ2-2; tentative D call: TRBD1 (5 bases). CDR3 sequence (DNA): TGTGCCAGCAGCTTAAGGCAGGGCCCAGTTGACGGGGAGCTGTTTTTT. Translation: CASSLRQGPVDGELFF.